Following are 32 T cell receptor beta chains from one sample sequenced in a study of Tregs in tolerant kidney transplant recipients. Clones were sequenced by immunoSEQ multiplex PCR, and TCRdb holds only the in-frame ones, with some missing. Seen here are about 240,000 clones, approximately 84% observed once, and the top ten hold 0.55% to 0.65%. The sample consisted of CD4+ T cells from blood. Receptors were obtained from a human donor in good health.

V gene TRBV11-2 combines with J gene TRBJ2-7; 9 bases agree with TRBD1. Per the germline V gene, CDR1 is SGHAT and CDR2 is FQNNGV. J lost 4 bases, V lost 4 bases, and 5 bases had no gene match. The CDR3 is 14 residues long. CDR3 bases: TGTGCCAGCAGCTACTCGGGACAGGGATACGAGCAGTACTTC. It is translated as CASSYSGQGYEQYF. Based on the CDR3 plus reference TRBV11-2 and TRBJ2-7, the full variable domain is EAGVAQSPRYKIIEKRQSVAFWCNPISGHATLYWYQQILGQGPKLLIQFQNNGVVDDSQLPKDRFSAERLKGVDSTLKIQPAKLEDSAVYLCASSYSGQGYEQYFGPGTRLTVT.

As for this clone: Other nucleotide sequences from this sample produce the same CDR3. The rearrangement links TRBV19 to TRBJ2-4; possible D gene TRBD1, 6 bases. V lost 2 bases and J lost 10, with 15 bases in between. The length of the CDR3 is 14 residues. Germline values: CDR1 LNHDA, CDR2 SQIVND (reference sequence). The CDR3 DNA follows: TGTGCCAGTAGTATACAGGGACAAGGGCATATTCAGTACTTC. It specifies CASSIQGQGHIQYF. Full variable domain (remainder filled in from reference TRBV19 and TRBJ2-4): DGGITQSPKYLFRKEGQNVTLSCEQNLNHDAMYWYRQDPGQGLRLIYYSQIVNDFQKGDIAEGYSVSREKKESFPLTVTSAQKNPTAFYLCASSIQGQGHIQYFGAGTRLSVL.

CDR3 DNA: TGTGCCAGCAGGGGACCCCGAGATACGCAGTATTTT. Amino acids: CASRGPRDTQYF. The chain recombines TRBV6-5 with TRBJ2-3; D may be TRBD1 or TRBD2 (5 bases each). CDR1 and CDR2 (germline): MNHEY, SVGAGI. Deletions cut 6 bases from V and 5 bases from J, with 9 bases between. The CDR3 runs to 12 residues.

The rearrangement links TRBV4-2 to TRBJ1-6; TRBD1 aligns across 8 bases. The trim removed 1 base at V and 9 bases at J, leaving 8 bases unmatched. In germline, CDR1 is LGHNA, CDR2 YNFKEQ. The CDR3 has 16 amino acids. The CDR3 DNA is TGTGCCAGCAGCCAAGCCCAGACAGGGGCGAGTTCACCCCTCCACTTT. This translates into CASSQAQTGASSPLHF.

The chain has TRBV7-2 and TRBJ2-1; D is perhaps TRBD2 (7 bases). Germline CDR1 and CDR2: SGHTA and FQGNSA. The CDR3 runs to 14 residues. The germline V and J ends were trimmed by 0 bases and 14 bases, with 17 bases remaining between them. CDR3 region: CASSLAAGAGRKFF. The CDR3 DNA reads TGTGCCAGCAGCTTAGCGGCGGGGGCAGGAAGAAAGTTCTTC. Full variable domain (rest looked up from reference TRBV7-2 and TRBJ2-1): GAGVSQSPSNKVTEKGKDVELRCDPISGHTALYWYRQSLGQGLEFLIYFQGNSAPDKSGLPSDRFSAERTGGSVSTLTIQRTQQEDSAVYLCASSLAAGAGRKFFGPGTRLTVL.

In regard to this clone: The junction does not match germline at one end; this may be a read error. Distinct nucleotide sequences in the sample also encode this CDR3. J is TRBJ1-2 and V is TRBV7-2, with a tentative D call TRBD1 (6 bases). Germline V gene sequence: CDR1 SGHTA, CDR2 FQGNSA. The CDR3 has 13 amino acids. CDR3 in DNA: TGTGCTAGCAGCCCGGACAGCTTCTATGGCTACACCTTC. This codes for CASSPDSFYGYTF.

The CDR3 is CASTVGGTGAYNEQFF. The CDR3 nucleotides are TGCGCCAGCACCGTGGGAGGGACAGGGGCCTACAATGAGCAGTTCTTC. The rearrangement joins TRBV5-1 to TRBJ2-1, with 10 bases fitting TRBD1. Trimming took 6 bases from V and 2 from J; bases not matched to a gene: 8. CDR1 is SGHRS and CDR2 is YFSETQ in the germline V gene. The CDR3 spans 16 residues.

CDR3 residues: CASSIQGKTEAFF. As DNA, the CDR3 is TGTGCCAGCAGTATACAGGGGAAGACTGAAGCTTTCTTT. V usage is TRBV2 and J usage is TRBJ1-1; 7 nucleotides agree with TRBD1. Germline V gene lookup returns CDR1 SNHLY and CDR2 FYNNEI. Trimming took 5 bases from V and 5 from J; bases not matched to a gene: 5. The CDR3 is 13 amino acids.

The V gene is TRBV19, the J gene TRBJ1-5; maybe TRBD1 (5 bases). Germline V gene lookup returns CDR1 LNHDA and CDR2 SQIVND (reference sequence). With 2 bases removed from V and 4 bases from J, the gap between germline ends came to 6 bases. This CDR3 has 13 amino acids. CDR3 sequence (DNA): TGTGCCAGTAGTATATGGGGGAATCAGCCCCAGCATTTT. Translating it yields CASSIWGNQPQHF.

The genes are TRBV29-1 and TRBJ1-2; tentative D call: TRBD1 (5 bases). Germline V lookup: CDR1 SQVTM, CDR2 ANQGSEA. The CDR3 runs to 12 residues. V was trimmed by 4 bases and J by 7 bases, leaving 13 bases between them. The CDR3 sequence is CSVVPRASGYTF. In nucleotides, the CDR3 is TGCAGCGTTGTTCCCAGGGCGAGTGGCTACACCTTC.

This clone was observed once. The chain links TRBV5-1 to TRBJ1-2; D unclear. V was cut by 4 bases and J by 2 bases, with 9 bases left in between. This CDR3 has 13 amino acids. CDR1 is SGHRS, CDR2 YFSETQ, per germline. CDR3 sequence (DNA): TGCGCCAGCAGCCTCAACCACAACTATGGCTACACCTTC. Protein sequence: CASSLNHNYGYTF.

This clone was counted a single time. V gene TRBV9 combines with J gene TRBJ2-3; 8 nucleotides match TRBD2. The germline CDR1 and CDR2 sequences are SGDLS and YYNGEE. CDR3 size: 16 residues. V lost 5 bases, J lost 1 base, and 9 bases stayed unmatched. The CDR3, as DNA: TGTGCCAGCAGATCGAGCGGGCGGGGGGGCACAGATACGCAGTATTTT. This encodes CASRSSGRGGTDTQYF.

The rearrangement uses TRBV6-4 and TRBJ1-6; 7 bases fit TRBD1. This CDR3 comprises 16 residues. Trimming took 9 bases from V and 0 from J; bases not matched to a gene: 8. Germline V gives CDR1 MRHNA, CDR2 SNTAGT. As DNA, the CDR3 is TGTGCCAGGGAAACGACAGGGCTCTCCTATAATTCACCCCTCCACTTT. It codes for CARETTGLSYNSPLHF.

The chain couples TRBV6-5 to TRBJ1-3; no definite D call. The CDR3 length is 13 residues. V dropped 2 bases and J dropped 0 bases, with 2 bases sitting between them. The germline V gene encodes CDR1 MNHEY and CDR2 SVGAGI. The CDR3 DNA reads as TGTGCCAGCAGTTACGGCTCTGGAAACACCATATATTTT. Translation: CASSYGSGNTIYF.

The gene calls are TRBV5-4 and TRBJ2-3, with 9 bases matching TRBD2. This CDR3 is built from 15 residues. Germline V CDR1 and CDR2: SGHNT, YYREEE (reference sequence). Trimming removed 5 bases from V and 2 bases from J; junction bases left unmatched: 6. CDR3 sequence (DNA): TGTGCCAGCAGGCCGGCTAGCGGGACCACAGATACGCAGTATTTT. Encoded protein: CASRPASGTTDTQYF.

Notes on this clone: Different DNA sequences within this sample yield the same CDR3. The chain is built from TRBV6-5 and TRBJ2-5, with 9 bases aligning to TRBD1. CDR1 MNHEY and CDR2 SVGAGI come from the germline V gene. The length of the CDR3 is 14 residues. The J segment lost 5 bases and the V segment lost 5 bases, leaving 6 bases of the junction unmatched. DNA for the CDR3: TGTGCCAGCAGTATCCGGGACAGGGTGGAGACCCAGTACTTC. It codes for CASSIRDRVETQYF.

The chain employs TRBV7-9 and TRBJ2-5; 16 bases fit TRBD2. The J call could be wrong; TRBJ2-7 is a better fit for the DNA end. The CDR3 extends over 17 amino acids. Germline V gene lookup returns CDR1 SEHNR and CDR2 FQNEAQ (reference sequence). The CDR3: CASRSAGTSGRASEQYF. CDR3 bases: TGTGCCAGCCGGTCTGCGGGGACTAGCGGGAGGGCATCCGAGCAGTACTTC.

This chain joins TRBV7-2 and TRBJ2-7, with D perhaps matching TRBD1 (5 bases). CDR1 SGHTA and CDR2 FQGNSA come from the germline V gene. V gave up 0 bases and J gave up 2 bases, with 11 bases separating them. The CDR3 is 15 residues long. In DNA, the CDR3 is TGTGCCAGCAGCTTAGCGCCCCAGGGCGCCTACGAGCAGTACTTC. As protein: CASSLAPQGAYEQYF. Full variable domain (missing parts from reference TRBV7-2 and TRBJ2-7): GAGVSQSPSNKVTEKGKDVELRCDPISGHTALYWYRQSLGQGLEFLIYFQGNSAPDKSGLPSDRFSAERTGGSVSTLTIQRTQQEDSAVYLCASSLAPQGAYEQYFGPGTRLTVT.

This clone came up many times. The V and J genes are TRBV2 and TRBJ2-7; D gene unclear. Looked up from germline, CDR1 is SNHLY and CDR2 is FYNNEI. The CDR3 has 12 residues. V was trimmed by 2 bases and J by 2 bases, leaving 4 bases between them. CDR3 in amino acids: CASSESAYEQYF. CDR3 coding DNA: TGTGCCAGCAGTGAAAGTGCCTACGAGCAGTACTTC.

This chain links TRBV6-1 with TRBJ2-3, with D uncertain. Trimming stripped 7 bases from V and 6 bases from J, with 17 bases between. Germline V gene data show CDR1 as MNHNS and CDR2 as SASEGT. The CDR3 has 14 residues. CDR3: CASTLRDNDDTQYF. The CDR3 nucleotides are TGTGCCAGCACCCTAAGGGATAATGACGATACGCAGTATTTT.

The chain links TRBV5-8 to TRBJ2-2, with D unresolved. The length of the CDR3 is 16 residues. Trimming pared 8 bases from V and 0 bases from J, leaving 17 bases between. Germline values: CDR1 SGHTS, CDR2 YDEGEE. CDR3: CARLKSRSTNTGELFF. The CDR3 bases are TGTGCCAGGCTTAAATCCAGGAGTACGAACACCGGGGAGCTGTTTTTT.

The chain is built from TRBV9 and TRBJ2-1; D is tentatively TRBD1 or TRBD2 (5 bases each). This CDR3 comprises 16 residues. In germline, CDR1 is SGDLS, CDR2 YYNGEE. Trimming shortened V by 0 bases and J by 0 bases, and 10 bases separated the two germline ends. CDR3 sequence: CASSVVGTDSYNEQFF. In DNA form, the CDR3 reads TGTGCCAGCAGCGTAGTAGGGACGGACTCCTACAATGAGCAGTTCTTC.

This clone was detected only once. The chain combines TRBV30 with TRBJ2-1; 13 bases are a match to TRBD2. The V segment lost 3 bases and the J segment 9 bases; nucleotides outside the gene matches: 11. The CDR3 covers 16 residues. CDR1 and CDR2 from the germline V gene are GTSNPN and SVGIG (reference sequence). For the CDR3, the DNA is TGTGCCTGGAGCGCCAGACTAGCGGGAGGCAAGGGTGAGCAGTTCTTC. Amino acid sequence: CAWSARLAGGKGEQFF.

This CDR3 is CAISDTQGGGNEKLFF. Here the CDR3 DNA reads TGTGCCATCAGTGATACACAGGGGGGAGGTAATGAAAAACTGTTTTTT. The V and J genes are TRBV10-3 and TRBJ1-4; 8 bases are a match to TRBD1. Trimming cost V 3 bases and J 4 bases; bases outside gene matches: 7. Germline CDR1 ENHRY, CDR2 SYGVKD. This CDR3 is built from 16 residues.

This rearrangement joins TRBV5-4 to TRBJ2-2; TRBD1 agrees at 7 bases. CDR3 length equals 15 residues. The junction had 9 bases not matched to a gene; V was cut back by 4 bases and J by 6 bases. Germline CDR1 and CDR2: SGHNT and YYREEE (reference sequence). Here the CDR3 reads CASSLDRVAAGELFF. CDR3 DNA sequence: TGTGCCAGCAGCCTAGACAGGGTGGCGGCCGGGGAGCTGTTTTTT.

This clone was seen more than once but under ten times. Other DNA sequences in this sample translate to the same CDR3. This chain links TRBV18 with TRBJ1-1; no clear D. V was trimmed by 6 bases and J by 3 bases, leaving 11 bases between them. The CDR3 has 13 amino acids. The V gene's germline CDR1 is KGHSH and CDR2 LQKENI. As DNA, the CDR3 is TGTGCCAGCTCGCCGCAGAAGTACACTGAAGCTTTCTTT. Protein sequence: CASSPQKYTEAFF.

V gene TRBV5-4 combines with J gene TRBJ2-5, with D possibly being TRBD1 (6 bases). CDR1 is SGHNT and CDR2 is YYREEE in the germline V gene (reference sequence). The CDR3 sequence is 15 residues long. V was clipped by 4 bases and J by 2 bases, with 15 bases between them. CDR3 sequence: CASSVKLGAQETQYF. The CDR3 DNA is TGTGCCAGCAGCGTCAAGTTGGGGGCTCAAGAGACCCAGTACTTC.

The CDR3 DNA is TGCAGCGCCCGGGACAGGGTCTCCTACGAGCAGTACTTC. This sequence encodes CSARDRVSYEQYF. V and J are TRBV29-1 and TRBJ2-7; 9 bases agree with TRBD1. The V segment lost 7 bases and the J segment 0 bases; nucleotides outside the gene matches: 4. The CDR3 length is 13 residues. The germline V gene has CDR1 SQVTM and CDR2 ANQGSEA.

The chain joins TRBV5-8 to TRBJ1-5; D is uncertain. The CDR3 extends over 15 amino acids. With 2 bases removed from V and 1 base from J, the gap between germline ends came to 10 bases. Germline V gene lookup returns CDR1 SGHTS and CDR2 YDEGEE. As DNA, the CDR3 is TGTGCCAGCAGCTTTGGAGGGTTCAGCAATCAGCCCCAGCATTTT. It encodes CASSFGGFSNQPQHF.

This chain links TRBV13 with TRBJ2-2; a possible D gene is TRBD2 (5 bases). V dropped 5 bases and J dropped 4 bases, with 11 bases sitting between them. Germline CDR1 and CDR2: PRHDT and FYEKMQ (reference sequence). The CDR3 loop spans 14 amino acids. CDR3 amino acids: CASSPSRGTGELFF. For the CDR3, the DNA is TGTGCCAGCAGCCCATCCCGGGGCACCGGGGAGCTGTTTTTT.

This chain joins TRBV6-5 and TRBJ2-3, with TRBD2 as a possible D gene (5 bases). Germline V CDR1 and CDR2: MNHEY, SVGAGI. CDR3 length: 14 residues. V was cut by 8 bases and J by 6 bases, with 18 bases left in between. CDR3 in amino acids: CASRTPSQIDTQYF. The CDR3, as DNA: TGTGCCAGCCGGACTCCCTCCCAGATCGATACGCAGTATTTT.

This rearrangement joins TRBV5-6 to TRBJ2-2; 7 nucleotides align to TRBD2. The CDR3 contains 16 residues. CDR1 and CDR2 from the germline V gene are SGHDT and YYEEEE. V gave up 4 bases and J gave up 4 bases; unmatched junction bases: 10. CDR3 sequence (DNA): TGTGCCAGCAGCATAGGGACTATAAGTCCCACCGGGGAGCTGTTTTTT. Residues: CASSIGTISPTGELFF.